Below, 31 T cell receptor beta chains from the same sample are listed, as sequenced in a study of CD8+ T cells in alopecia areata. cDNA reverse transcribed from extracted RNA served as the sequencing template. TCRdb's copy holds only in-frame clones and misses some; the assay was immunoSEQ multiplex PCR. Among more than 90,000 clones listed, 58% were seen once. As for treatment: oral pan-JAK inhibitor, 5-10 mg twice daily. The sequences come from CD8+ T cells sorted from blood, collected at week 4, from a patient treated with tofacitinib. The receptors were gathered from a human donor with alopecia areata.

The chain has TRBV30 and TRBJ2-2; TRBD2 is a possible D gene (5 bases). V was pared by 5 bases and J by 7 bases, with 8 bases between. In germline, CDR1 is GTSNPN, CDR2 SVGIG (reference sequence). The CDR3 loop spans 11 amino acids. CDR3 sequence reads: CAWEGGGELFF. In DNA, the CDR3 is TGTGCCTGGGAGGGCGGCGGGGAGCTGTTTTTT.

This chain links TRBV15 with TRBJ2-5; TRBD2 aligns across 7 bases. Germline V gene data show CDR1 as LNHNV and CDR2 as YYDKDF (reference sequence). This CDR3 contains 13 residues. The V segment lost 5 bases and the J segment 3 bases; nucleotides outside the gene matches: 3. In DNA, the CDR3 is TGTGCCACCAGCCAACGGGGGGAAGAGACCCAGTACTTC. It codes for CATSQRGEETQYF.

This clone was counted a few times. V and J are TRBV29-1 and TRBJ2-2, with TRBD1 identical over 8 bases. Trimming at V came to 6 bases and at J to 2 bases, leaving 8 bases not matched to a gene. The CDR3 covers 15 residues. Germline V gene lookup returns CDR1 SQVTM and CDR2 ANQGSEA. The CDR3 sequence: CSVPGTGKNTGELFF. The CDR3 DNA follows: TGCAGCGTCCCCGGGACAGGAAAAAACACCGGGGAGCTGTTTTTT.

J is TRBJ2-1 and V is TRBV21-1; no check of the table's D call, TRBD1, against the DNA was made. TRBV21-1 is a listed pseudogene. The CDR3 contains 15 residues. CDR3 in DNA: TGTGCCAGCAGCAAAGCCCCCAGGGTCAGGGGTGAGCAGTTCTTC. Protein: CASSKAPRVRGEQFF.

The V gene is TRBV27, the J gene TRBJ1-1; no reliable D call. Trimming pared 6 bases from V and 1 base from J, leaving 12 bases between. The CDR3 sequence is 14 residues long. Germline V CDR1 and CDR2: MNHEY, SMNVEV (reference sequence). The CDR3 nucleotides read TGTGCCAGCAGCTTCCGAGGCAGGAACACTGAAGCTTTCTTT. This sequence encodes CASSFRGRNTEAFF.

The rearrangement joins TRBV9 to TRBJ2-3, with D uncertain. With 6 bases removed from V and 6 bases from J, the gap between germline ends came to 11 bases. This CDR3 has 12 amino acids. CDR1 is SGDLS and CDR2 is YYNGEE in the germline V gene. The CDR3 reads CASTNREDTQYF. In DNA form, the CDR3 reads TGTGCCAGCACGAACAGAGAGGATACGCAGTATTTT.

This clone was seen only a few times. V and J are TRBV7-9 and TRBJ2-1; 8 bases match TRBD2. Germline V gene sequence: CDR1 SEHNR, CDR2 FQNEAQ (reference sequence). V shed 7 bases and J 4 bases; nucleotides not matched to a gene: 12. The CDR3 runs to 16 residues. CDR3 in DNA: TGTGCCAGCATCCTCTCGGGCGGGGGGCCGTACAATGAGCAGTTCTTC. It yields the protein CASILSGGGPYNEQFF.

The sample holds a few counts of this clone. This chain uses TRBV10-3 with TRBJ2-5; perhaps TRBD1 as D (6 bases). CDR1 ENHRY and CDR2 SYGVKD come from the germline V gene. The CDR3 spans 15 residues. Trimming left V 3 bases short and J 5 bases short, with 16 bases between. The CDR3 loop reads CAISDLQGRGETQYF. The CDR3 DNA sequence: TGTGCCATCAGTGATTTGCAGGGGCGCGGGGAGACCCAGTACTTC.

CDR3 amino acids: CSVDEDYEQYF. As DNA, the CDR3 is TGCAGCGTTGACGAGGACTACGAGCAGTACTTC. The gene calls are TRBV29-1 and TRBJ2-7; D gene ambiguous. CDR1 and CDR2 (germline): SQVTM, ANQGSEA. The CDR3 length is 11 residues. The V gene lost 3 bases and the J gene lost 3 bases, with 6 bases spanning the gap.

J is TRBJ1-1 and V is TRBV11-2; no clear D. This CDR3 contains 14 residues. Per germline, CDR1 SGHAT and CDR2 FQNNGV. The ends were cut back, 2 bases at V and 0 bases at J, with 7 bases in the middle. The CDR3 bases are TGTGCCAGCAGCTTACTTGGAGTGAACACTGAAGCTTTCTTT. The encoded protein is CASSLLGVNTEAFF.

This clone was counted only a few times. The chain has TRBV29-1 and TRBJ1-3; D call uncertain. V lost 4 bases to trimming and J lost 2 bases, with 9 bases between them. CDR1 is SQVTM, CDR2 ANQGSEA, per germline. The CDR3 spans 13 residues. CDR3 in amino acids: CSVASGTGNTIYF. CDR3 nucleotide sequence: TGCAGCGTTGCATCCGGGACTGGAAACACCATATATTTT.

This chain uses TRBV9 with TRBJ2-3; 7 bases match TRBD2. With 0 bases clipped from V and 3 bases from J, the junction kept 7 bases outside the gene matches. CDR3 size: 16 residues. Germline lookup yields CDR1 SGDLS and CDR2 YYNGEE. In nucleotides, the CDR3 is TGTGCCAGCAGCGTAGAGGCAAGCGGGGTTACAGATACGCAGTATTTT. Translated: CASSVEASGVTDTQYF.

The genes are TRBV7-8 and TRBJ1-1, with no clear D. Germline V gene sequence: CDR1 SGHVS, CDR2 FQNEAQ. The CDR3 length is 13 residues. With 3 bases removed from V and 3 bases from J, the gap between germline ends came to 8 bases. The CDR3 DNA reads as TGTGCCAGCAGCTTTTTACCCTACACTGAAGCTTTCTTT. This sequence encodes CASSFLPYTEAFF.

The chain carries TRBV2 and TRBJ2-7; perhaps TRBD2 as D (5 bases). Trimming removed 4 bases from V and 4 bases from J, with 14 bases in between. This CDR3 has 14 residues. Germline V gene sequence: CDR1 SNHLY, CDR2 FYNNEI. CDR3 nucleotide sequence: TGTGCCAGCAGTGGGGCGGAGGAACTTTACGAGCAGTACTTC. It codes for CASSGAEELYEQYF. The full variable domain, its missing parts supplied by reference TRBV2 and TRBJ2-7, is EPEVTQTPSHQVTQMGQEVILRCVPISNHLYFYWYRQILGQKVEFLVSFYNNEISEKSEIFDDQFSVERPDGSNFTLKIRSTKLEDSAMYFCASSGAEELYEQYFGPGTRLTVT.

The V gene is TRBV27, the J gene TRBJ2-1, with D possibly being TRBD1 (5 bases). V shed 0 bases and J shed 7 bases, with 13 bases lying between them. This CDR3 has 15 amino acids. Germline V gives CDR1 MNHEY, CDR2 SMNVEV (reference sequence). This CDR3 reads CASSLSLAGWNEQFF. As DNA, the CDR3 is TGTGCCAGCAGTTTATCCCTGGCAGGGTGGAATGAGCAGTTCTTC.

The chain combines TRBV19 with TRBJ2-1, with D unclear. V was cut by 4 bases and J by 2 bases, with 9 bases left in between. Per the germline V gene, CDR1 is LNHDA and CDR2 is SQIVND (reference sequence). The CDR3 contains 14 residues. The CDR3 here is CASSNPPAYNEQFF. The CDR3 nucleotides read TGTGCCAGTAGTAACCCGCCAGCCTACAATGAGCAGTTCTTC.

The chain joins TRBV30 to TRBJ1-2, with 8 bases matching TRBD1. Trimming took 1 base from V and 6 from J; bases not matched to a gene: 7. Per the germline V gene, CDR1 is GTSNPN and CDR2 is SVGIG (reference sequence). There are 14 residues in the CDR3. The CDR3 sequence: CAWSGGARGHGYTF. In DNA, the CDR3 is TGTGCCTGGAGTGGAGGCGCCAGGGGGCATGGCTACACCTTC. Drawing the rest from reference TRBV30 and TRBJ1-2, the complete variable domain is SQTIHQWPATLVQPVGSPLSLECTVEGTSNPNLYWYRQAAGRGLQLLFYSVGIGQISSEVPQNLSASRPQDRQFILSSKKLLLSDSGFYLCAWSGGARGHGYTFGSGTRLTVV.

This clone is a singleton in its sample. The chain carries TRBV29-1 and TRBJ1-2; D unclear. From germline, CDR1 is SQVTM and CDR2 ANQGSEA. V was clipped by 4 bases and J by 8 bases, with 14 bases between them. CDR3 length: 12 residues. CDR3 in amino acids: CSVGDIVGGYTF. The CDR3 nucleotides read TGCAGCGTTGGGGATATCGTGGGCGGCTACACCTTC.

The V gene is TRBV29-1, the J gene TRBJ1-2, with 7 bases identical to TRBD1. Germline V gene lookup returns CDR1 SQVTM and CDR2 ANQGSEA. The J segment lost 8 bases and the V segment lost 6 bases, leaving 9 bases of the junction unmatched. This CDR3 is 12 amino acids long. DNA for the CDR3: TGCAGCGTAACAACAGGGGAGGGCGGCTACACCTTC. Protein sequence: CSVTTGEGGYTF.

This chain links TRBV28 with TRBJ2-5; 11 nucleotides line up with TRBD2. CDR3 length: 15 residues. CDR1 MDHEN and CDR2 SYDVKM come from the germline V gene. With V trimmed by 4 bases and J by 2 bases, 3 bases remained unmatched. This CDR3 reads CASSWASGGQETQYF. In DNA form, the CDR3 reads TGTGCCAGCAGTTGGGCTAGCGGGGGGCAAGAGACCCAGTACTTC.

CDR3 nucleotide sequence: TGCAGCGTTGTTTTCCCACACACGGACGAGTTGGCGCAGTATTTT. Encoded protein: CSVVFPHTDELAQYF. This chain uses TRBV29-1 with TRBJ2-3; D is uncertain. The V and J ends lost 4 bases and 10 bases respectively, with 24 bases between them. In germline, CDR1 is SQVTM, CDR2 ANQGSEA. This CDR3 has 15 residues.

The table lists this clone with a few counts. The chain employs TRBV5-1 and TRBJ1-1, with D possibly TRBD1 on 5 matching bases. The V gene lost 8 bases and the J gene lost 1 base, with 15 bases spanning the gap. Germline V gene sequence: CDR1 SGHRS, CDR2 YFSETQ. CDR3 length: 14 amino acids. This CDR3 is CASASTARNTEAFF. Written as DNA, the CDR3 is TGCGCCAGTGCTTCGACAGCCCGGAACACTGAAGCTTTCTTT.

The chain combines TRBV29-1 with TRBJ2-5; 11 nucleotides match TRBD1. The V gene end was trimmed by 1 base and the J gene end by 5 bases; junction bases not matched to a gene: 3. The CDR3 sequence is 14 residues long. Germline values: CDR1 SQVTM, CDR2 ANQGSEA. Here the CDR3 reads CSVEVRDRGETQYF. The CDR3 nucleotides read TGCAGCGTTGAAGTGCGGGACAGGGGGGAGACCCAGTACTTC. Looking up the rest from reference TRBV29-1 and TRBJ2-5 gives the full variable domain: SAVISQKPSRDICQRGTSLTIQCQVDSQVTMMFWYRQQPGQSLTLIATANQGSEATYESGFVIDKFPISRPNLTFSTLTVSNMSPEDSSIYLCSVEVRDRGETQYFGPGTRLLVL.

This clone occurred a few times. The rearrangement uses TRBV9 and TRBJ2-7; TRBD1 matches at 8 bases. Per germline, CDR1 SGDLS and CDR2 YYNGEE. The CDR3 length is 12 residues. The V and J ends lost 7 bases and 5 bases, in that order; junction bases with no gene match: 5. The CDR3 bases are TGTGCCAGCGGACAGGGTTTGGACGAGCAGTACTTC. It codes for CASGQGLDEQYF.

This clone occurred a few times. CDR3 amino acids: CASSPFPPREVYNEQFF. DNA of the CDR3: TGTGCCAGCAGCCCTTTTCCCCCCCGGGAGGTATACAATGAGCAGTTCTTC. The rearrangement uses TRBV7-2 and TRBJ2-1; TRBD2 matches 7 bases. Germline-derived CDR1 and CDR2 are SGHTA and FQGNSA. J gave up 4 bases and V 5 bases, and 14 bases lay outside the gene matches. CDR3 length: 17 residues.

This clone came up a few times. The CDR3, as DNA: TGTGCCAGCAGTCCCTACTGGATGAATCAGCCCCAGCATTTT. Translation gives CASSPYWMNQPQHF. The chain is built from TRBV27 and TRBJ1-5, with D uncertain. Germline CDR1 MNHEY, CDR2 SMNVEV (reference sequence). The CDR3 is 14 residues long. V was trimmed by 5 bases and J by 4 bases, leaving 12 bases between them.

The chain is built from TRBV29-1 and TRBJ1-1, with D hard to call. The CDR3 spans 12 residues. CDR1 is SQVTM, CDR2 ANQGSEA, per germline. V lost 1 base, J lost 1 base, and 4 bases lay in between. The CDR3 sequence: CSVEGRNTEAFF. CDR3 nucleotides: TGCAGCGTTGAAGGTCGGAACACTGAAGCTTTCTTT.

This clone was seen only a few times. The J gene is TRBJ2-1, the V gene TRBV4-3; D unclear. The CDR3 is made up of 16 amino acids. From germline, CDR1 is LGHNA and CDR2 YSLEER. Trimming stripped 0 bases from V and 7 bases from J, with 16 bases between. CDR3 in amino acids: CASSQDPANAGNEQFF. CDR3 nucleotides: TGCGCCAGCAGCCAAGATCCCGCGAACGCAGGTAATGAGCAGTTCTTC.

This clone was found a few times. V usage is TRBV13 and J usage is TRBJ2-5; TRBD2 matches 11 bases. The CDR3 is 18 residues long. The junction had 15 bases not matched to a gene; V was cut back by 5 bases and J by 4 bases. CDR1 and CDR2 (germline): PRHDT, FYEKMQ (reference sequence). CDR3 residues: CASSSRLAGTLPRETQYF. CDR3 DNA: TGTGCCAGCAGCAGCCGACTAGCGGGGACCCTACCCCGAGAGACCCAGTACTTC.

The V call is TRBV29-1, the J call TRBJ2-7; no definite D call. Trimming removed 6 bases at V and 3 bases at J, with 12 bases between. The CDR3 runs to 12 residues. In germline, CDR1 is SQVTM, CDR2 ANQGSEA. This chain's CDR3 is CSVVLGGYEQYF. The CDR3 nucleotides are TGCAGCGTCGTTCTGGGTGGCTACGAGCAGTACTTC.

This chain joins TRBV20-1 and TRBJ2-7, with D uncertain. This CDR3 has 10 amino acids. V shed 2 bases and J shed 5 bases, with 4 bases lying between them. Per the germline V gene, CDR1 is DFQATT and CDR2 is SNEGSKA (reference sequence). In nucleotides, the CDR3 is TGCAGTGCTAGAAAGAACGAGCAGTACTTC. It yields the protein CSARKNEQYF.